The 5 T cell receptor beta chains below all came from one sample that was sequenced in a study of shared clonotypes between healthy human individuals. Profiling relied on immunoSEQ multiplex PCR, and the TCRdb table lists in-frame clones only, not all of them. The sample holds roughly 1,500,000 clones, 95% to 99% seen once. Sequenced material: naive CD4+ T cells sorted from blood. Subset noted: CD45RA+ positively selected. Receptors were obtained from a man between 25 and 39 years old in good health.

The chain joins TRBV7-2 to TRBJ2-1; 9 positions agree with TRBD2. Germline CDR1 and CDR2: SGHTA and FQGNSA. The CDR3 extends over 18 amino acids. After removal of 2 bases from V and 5 bases from J, the junction contained 13 bases not matched to a gene. The CDR3 nucleotides read TGTGCCAGCAGCTTACGCGCTCCGGGACTAGCCCCGGACAATGAGCAGTTCTTC. Residues: CASSLRAPGLAPDNEQFF.

This chain uses TRBV7-3 with TRBJ2-7; D may be TRBD1 (6 bases). V gave up 2 bases and J gave up 5 bases, with 13 bases separating them. This CDR3 comprises 14 residues. Per the germline V gene, CDR1 is SGHTA and CDR2 is FQGTGA. CDR3 protein: CASSLGQGQNEQYF. CDR3 DNA: TGTGCCAGCAGCTTAGGGCAGGGGCAGAACGAGCAGTACTTC.

The chain combines TRBV28 with TRBJ2-7; perhaps TRBD2 as D (6 bases). V lost 3 bases to trimming and J lost 6 bases, with 15 bases between them. The germline V gene encodes CDR1 MDHEN and CDR2 SYDVKM. This CDR3 spans 14 amino acids. CDR3 residues: CASSLLGLLREQYF. The DNA for the CDR3 is TGTGCCAGCAGTTTGTTGGGACTCCTCCGCGAGCAGTACTTC. Full variable domain (missing parts from reference TRBV28 and TRBJ2-7): DVKVTQSSRYLVKRTGEKVFLECVQDMDHENMFWYRQDPGLGLRLIYFSYDVKMKEKGDIPEGYSVSREKKERFSLILESASTNQTSMYLCASSLLGLLREQYFGPGTRLTVT.

V and J are TRBV11-3 and TRBJ2-7; 8 nucleotides line up with TRBD1. This CDR3 spans 14 amino acids. Germline lookup yields CDR1 SGHNT and CDR2 YENEEA. V lost 6 bases to trimming and J lost 3 bases; unmatched junction nucleotides: 7. The CDR3 DNA reads TGTGCCAGCAGTCCGACAGGGGCAGACTACGAGCAGTACTTC. It translates to CASSPTGADYEQYF.

The rearrangement uses TRBV11-2 and TRBJ2-1, with a tentative D call TRBD2 (5 bases). Germline V lookup: CDR1 SGHAT, CDR2 FQNNGV. This CDR3 is built from 15 residues. V lost 0 bases and J 2 bases, leaving 8 bases between the germline ends. CDR3 nucleotides: TGTGCCAGCAGCTTAGATCGGGAAGCCTACAATGAGCAGTTCTTC. It is translated as CASSLDREAYNEQFF.